What follows are 3 T cell receptor beta chains derived from one specimen sequenced in a study of regulatory T cells in long-lasting Graves disease. Construction of the TCR beta libraries employed iRepertoire HTBI primers in conjunction with Arm-PCR of CDR3 regions. TCRdb re-derived calls from the multiplex PCR reads in MiXCR, one entry per CDR3 protein. The table includes 400,000 to 500,000 distinct CDR3 sequences, roughly a fifth detected once. Time point specified: persistent/refractory GD, antithyroid drugs over 5 years with positive TRAb. PBMC RNA was the source of the TCR library. Sequences were derived from peripheral blood mononuclear cells (PBMCs), sampled when the disease was refractory, from a patient treated with antithyroid drugs. These receptor sequences come from a female donor with Graves disease.

This clonotype was found many times. The chain employs TRBV28 and TRBJ1-1, with D tentatively TRBD1 (5 bases). The CDR3 is made up of 15 amino acids. V was trimmed by 4 bases and J by 0 bases, leaving 12 bases between them. CDR1 and CDR2 (germline): MDHEN, SYDVKM. CDR3: CASSSPQQVNTEAFF. The CDR3 nucleotides read TGTGCCAGCAGTTCCCCTCAACAGGTGAACACTGAAGCTTTCTTT. Together with reference TRBV28 and TRBJ1-1, the CDR3 gives the full variable domain: DVKVTQSSRYLVKRTGEKVFLECVQDMDHENMFWYRQDPGLGLRLIYFSYDVKMKEKGDIPEGYSVSREKKERFSLILESASTNQTSMYLCASSSPQQVNTEAFFGQGTRLTVV.

This clonotype was seen many times. This chain uses TRBV20-1 with TRBJ1-1, with a possible D match to TRBD1 (6 bases). V was trimmed by 2 bases and J by 9 bases, leaving 16 bases between them. CDR1 DFQATT and CDR2 SNEGSKA come from the germline V gene (reference sequence). The CDR3 runs 13 residues. The CDR3 bases are TGCAGTGCTAGACCCGGCGAGGACAGAAAAGCTTTCTTT. Translation gives CSARPGEDRKAFF.

This clonotype was counted a few times. At one boundary the junction diverges from the germline segment, which might be a read error. The chain employs TRBV29-1 and TRBJ2-1, with D hard to call. CDR3 length: 12 residues. Germline loops: CDR1 SQVTM, CDR2 ANQGSEA. DNA of the CDR3: TGCAGCGTCGAAGCCCTTGAGGTTGAGCAGTTCTTC. It translates to CSVEALEVEQFF.